This T cell receptor (beta chain) was obtained from a study of blood T cell repertoires in COVID-19. The overall study: COVID-19 samples, acute and convalescent, were from the United States, Italy and Spain.

In the original processing: Counts of nucleated cells, estimated from reference gene primer amplification, were obtained. Generated by immunoSEQ multiplex PCR, the TCRdb table keeps only in-frame clones and is missing some. V and J calls and clone size follow that table, whereas D and trimming were derived from the DNA. The data show around 97,000 clones, with roughly nine tenths seen just once and approximately 3.5% held by the top ten. Trimming removed 3 bases from V and 0 bases from J, with 9 bases in between. The V gene's germline CDR1 is KGHSH and CDR2 LQKENI. The CDR3 contains 14 residues. The receptor was isolated from a woman between 55 and 75 years old with acute or convalescent COVID-19. Sequencing input: peripheral blood. The V and J genes are TRBV18 and TRBJ2-7; D is uncertain. CDR3 loop: CASSPERSSYEQYV. DNA of the CDR3: TGTGCCAGCTCACCTGAACGGAGCTCCTACGAGCAGTACGTC.